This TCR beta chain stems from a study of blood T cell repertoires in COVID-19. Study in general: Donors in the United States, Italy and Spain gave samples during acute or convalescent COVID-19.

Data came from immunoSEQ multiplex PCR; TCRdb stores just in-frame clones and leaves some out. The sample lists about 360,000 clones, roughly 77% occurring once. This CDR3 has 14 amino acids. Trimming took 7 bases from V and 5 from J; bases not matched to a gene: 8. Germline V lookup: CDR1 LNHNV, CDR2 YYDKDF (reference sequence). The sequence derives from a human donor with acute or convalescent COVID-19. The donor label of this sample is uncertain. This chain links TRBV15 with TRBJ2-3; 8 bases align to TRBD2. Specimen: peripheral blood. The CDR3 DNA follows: TGTGCCACCAACGGCGGGGGGTCTTTAGATACGCAGTATTTT. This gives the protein CATNGGGSLDTQYF.